Below, one T cell receptor (beta chain) is given with its context. Its antigen has not been determined. No much larger clone is present one base from it, and per-base qualities are unavailable. The library relied on the immunoSEQ multiplex PCR assay. For the multiplex PCR, a mixture combining 60 forward primers for TCR Vbeta segments and 13 reverse primers for TCR Jbeta segments was used. Amplification of the CDR3 region of rearranged TCR beta genes was performed with a multiplex PCR assay on genomic DNA. The Illumina HiSeq System was used to sequence the amplified TCR beta libraries as 87-base-pair reads. The authors' analysis ran thus. In a later analysis, some 80 million unique TCR beta chains were counted across the 500 to 850 repertoires, and around 10 million of these chains were shared by at least two donors. To remove PCR and sequencing errors, raw reads were error-corrected and collapsed into unique sequences using a nearest-neighbor algorithm that merged closely related sequences. CDR3 sequences were aligned to IMGT reference sequences to assign V, D and J gene segments. Each retained sequence needed at least a six-nucleotide match to both a V gene segment and a J gene segment. A rearrangement was called productive if the CDR3 had no stop codons and remained in frame with V and J, and every other rearrangement was called non-productive. Following IMGT convention, CDR3 was defined as the stretch from the second conserved V-encoded cysteine to the conserved J-encoded phenylalanine. In an earlier analysis of around 570 of the donors, sequences lacking an unambiguous match to a single V gene segment were excluded. In an earlier analysis of a few hundred of the donors, V segments were called functional above 56.7% productive rearrangements and were called segregating when the between-donor standard deviation exceeded 5%. A statistical classification framework was developed to diagnose cytomegalovirus status using the catalog of TCR beta chain sequences. A later analysis assigned V and J genes by comparing TCR nucleotide sequences with IMGT/GENE-DB human TR gene sequences. A later analysis assigned CDR3 sequences and most-parsimonious VDJ recombination scenarios with the TCRdist pipeline. In a later analysis, each TCR beta chain was defined by its CDR3 amino acid sequence together with its V-gene family, and reads without a unique V-gene family were excluded. In a later analysis, 450 to 600 highly shared, low-generation-probability nucleotide sequences were removed to address suspected cross-contamination and a sequencing artifact. In a later analysis, a clonal expansion index for each public chain was calculated from normalized within-repertoire ranks of inferred template counts. Generation probabilities in a later analysis came from a VDJ recombination model fitted to out-of-frame rearrangements, and those results were checked against IGoR. A later analysis scored TCR-TCR, TCR-HLA and TCR-CMV co-occurrence with hypergeometric tests, applying a repertoire-size bias correction to TCR pairs. A later analysis estimated false discovery rates by permuting HLA or CMV assignments 20 times. In a later analysis, co-occurring TCRs were grouped using DBSCAN, and TCRdist sequence similarity was added for clustering within HLA-allele-positive subsets. Repertoires with fewer than 30,000 or more than 120,000 public chains, plus five repertoires with anomalous nucleotide sharing, were excluded from co-occurrence clustering. In TCRdb, the immuneACCESS table is reduced to in-frame sequences with V and J assigned. These tables do not hold every clone; where another copy was compared, an unresolved V gene accounts for under half, and the others remain unexplained. D and trimming come from the DNA, and the V and J calls and clone size come from that table. A total of more than 65,000 clones appear in this sample, 74% of them only once. The top ten constitute around 10% of the sample.

The sample comes from a study of cytomegalovirus exposure and HLA in healthy donors (dated by TCRdb to 2015 to 2018). About the investigation overall: An earlier analysis of approximately 640 of the donors reported 250 to 300 Gb of sequence data and 100 million to 140 million unique TCR beta sequences from approximately 180 million T cells. An early release covering approximately 600 HLA-typed donors comprised about 290 gigabases of sequencing data and 85 million or so unique TCR sequences. Of the roughly 400 genotyped donors, roughly 80% were placed in the genetic ancestry cluster associated with self-reported Caucasian donors. The study aimed to test whether cataloging public T cell receptors could reveal signatures of past pathogen exposure. The T cell repertoires of around 670 subjects were profiled by immunosequencing and related to cytomegalovirus serostatus. In addition to the first cohort of 666 subjects, a separate validation cohort of under 150 different subjects was used. To predict cytomegalovirus infection status, the study brought together high-throughput TCR immunosequencing, statistical association of individual TCRs with disease status, and machine learning. In a later analysis, previously published TCR beta repertoires from about 640 donors were re-analyzed and high-resolution HLA genotyping was added so that TCR occurrence patterns could be studied. The later analysis used no new phenotypic data to find candidate immune exposures, relying instead on TCR beta sequences and their occurrence across donors. An earlier analysis of around 580 of the donors used high-throughput TCR beta sequencing to judge whether each TCR beta V gene segment behaved as functional or pseudogenic. Donor age, sex, ethnicity and CMV serostatus were compiled together with the repertoire data. A later genetic analysis took genome-wide SNP genotypes for about 65% of the 666 donors and used that subset as a discovery cohort. All discovery cohort repertoires had been generated using a single sequencing platform. Class I and class II HLA loci were covered by the typing at four-digit resolution. Typing coverage varied by locus: roughly 629-640 donors for A, B, C, DRB1 and DQB1; roughly 500 for DQA1; some 610 for DPA1; 450 to 480 for DPB1. Because of strong linkage in the cohort, a handful of DR-DQ haplotypes were treated as single units for association and clustering. Across around 400 genotyped donors of the cohort, an average of approximately 240,000 unique TCR beta nucleotide sequences per donor were sequenced, and roughly 20% of those sequences were non-productive.

In total, about 650 healthy bone marrow donors made up the cohort. At the time of sampling, every cohort member was nominally healthy, though immune exposures that went unrecorded were likely present. The donor tested CMV seropositive and was one of the 289 seropositive cohort members. A peripheral blood sample was provided by each donor, and peripheral blood mononuclear cells were used for TCR beta sequencing. Genomic DNA was extracted from the blood cell samples with the Qiagen DNeasy Blood Extraction Kit. The CDR3 runs 14 amino acids, cysteine and phenylalanine included. Just CDR3 DNA is preserved here, 42 bases in frame from base 1. Relative to germline, V is 5 bases shorter and J is 5 bases shorter, with 10 bases between their ends. Via the germline V gene, CDR1 is SNHLY and CDR2 FYNNEI. Here is what the overall study found, with its caveats: This cohort had only TCR beta chains sequenced, and the lack of alpha or paired-chain data limited which features could be detected. Because HLA typing was unavailable for some donors at each locus, only the typed subset was used in association tests. Linkage disequilibrium might explain the correlated functional status among segregating V segments, but an unknown experimental factor could not be excluded. According to a later analysis, most CMV-associated TCR beta chains appeared to be HLA-restricted, and the HLA associations seemed to be driven largely by CMV exposure. A further reported finding was that TCR beta sequences accurately predicted the HLA-A and HLA-B alleles for most subjects in the first cohort. For the cohort, immune exposure information was limited to CMV serostatus. In the study, 150 to 200 TCR beta chains were listed as associated with cytomegalovirus. While some public TCRs were present in many individuals, most TCR sequences turned up only very rarely across donors. In an earlier analysis of fewer than 700 of the donors, most TCR beta V segments appeared in productive rearrangements about 87% or about 30% of the time, broadly matching IMGT annotations. In both the original and validation cohorts, the classifier was reported to diagnose cytomegalovirus status with high specificity and sensitivity. Several of the top co-occurrence clusters appeared to be linked to parvovirus B19, influenza, CMV and Epstein-Barr virus, according to a later analysis. A later genetic analysis associated a missense DCLRE1C variant with V-gene and J-gene trimming of TCR beta chains, and an independent cohort replicated the association. Compared with the approximately 670-donor mean, donors in an Asian-associated ancestry cluster had fewer N-insertions in productive TCRs, according to a later genetic analysis. Compared with equally common non-associated chains, HLA-associated TCR beta chains in a later analysis were more clonally expanded and had lower generation probabilities. Strong co-occurrence of HLA alleles, especially DR and DQ, made assigning TCR associations to individual alleles difficult. A few of the identified cytomegalovirus-associated TCR beta chains were confirmed in vitro to be specific for cytomegalovirus antigens. A later analysis found that TCR association rates varied across HLA loci, with DRB1 alleles showing the most associated TCRs and HLA-C alleles the fewest. Some IMGT-functional V segments, including TRBV6-2 and TRBV6-3, could not be told apart with the 87-base-pair reads, so those segments were excluded. In a later analysis, about 16,000 TCR beta sequences were associated with specific HLA alleles at a false discovery rate of 0.05. A cluster of highly shared sequence variants was judged likely to represent a technical artifact of the sequencing pipeline. The authors suggested that the approach could potentially be generalized to other disease states and immunological phenotypes. Presence/absence analyses assumed roughly uniform sequencing depth across donors, an assumption that may not hold. The earlier analysis of around 600 of the donors excluded 15 to 20 rarely observed V segments, including chromosome 9 orphons, because counts were too low.

The sequencing sample was made of PBMCs. This sequence originates from a woman aged 55-69 years in good health and CMV-seropositive. The chain uses TRBV2 and TRBJ1-6; the D gene assignment is ambiguous. The DNA reads TGTGCCAGCAGTTTGAGGGCAAATAATTCACCCCTCCACTTT. It translates to CASSLRANNSPLHF.